This T cell receptor (beta chain) was observed in a study of spatial heterogeneity in lung cancer. At the level of the study: Combinations of a unique TCR and a UMI were tallied in raw reads, and on average each appeared more than ten times. Study outcomes and limitations: Detection of ubiquitous tumor TCRs in blood was higher at resection than follow-up.

The V gene lost 2 bases and the J gene lost 6 bases, with 10 bases spanning the gap. From germline, CDR1 is MNHEY and CDR2 SVGEGT. CDR3 length equals 13 residues. Each TCR cDNA molecule carried a unique molecular identifier. A single record per CDR3 protein comes from TCRdb applying MiXCR to the 5' RACE reads. The table shows tens of thousands of distinct CDR3 sequences, with roughly 8% occurring only once. This clonotype was seen repeatedly, ten times or more. The antigen is unknown. Time point specified: sample taken at primary tumor resection. Donation came from over 60 patients with untreated early-stage non-small cell lung cancer.

The sample was PBMCs, taken at surgery. The TCR sequence derives from a male donor with early-stage non-small cell lung cancer. The gene calls are TRBV6-2 or TRBV6-3 and TRBJ1-1; D uncertain. The CDR3 nucleotides are TGTGCCAGCAGTTACAGGCAAAGGGCTGAAGCTTTCTTT. It yields the protein CASSYRQRAEAFF.